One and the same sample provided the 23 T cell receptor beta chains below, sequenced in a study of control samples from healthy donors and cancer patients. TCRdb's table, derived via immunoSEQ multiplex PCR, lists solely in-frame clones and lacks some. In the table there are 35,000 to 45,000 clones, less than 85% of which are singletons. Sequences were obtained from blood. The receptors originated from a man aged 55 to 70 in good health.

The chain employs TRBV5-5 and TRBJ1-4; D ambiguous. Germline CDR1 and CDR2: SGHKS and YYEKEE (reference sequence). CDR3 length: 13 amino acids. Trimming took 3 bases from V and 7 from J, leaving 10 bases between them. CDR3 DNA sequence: TGTGCCAGCAGCTCAAGACCGTCTGAAAAACTGTTTTTT. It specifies CASSSRPSEKLFF.

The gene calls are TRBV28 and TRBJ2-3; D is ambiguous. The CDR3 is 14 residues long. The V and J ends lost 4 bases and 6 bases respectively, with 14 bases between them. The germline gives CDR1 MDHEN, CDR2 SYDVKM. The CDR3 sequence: CASSSPNSRDTQYF. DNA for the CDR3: TGTGCCAGCAGTTCGCCTAACTCCAGGGATACGCAGTATTTT.

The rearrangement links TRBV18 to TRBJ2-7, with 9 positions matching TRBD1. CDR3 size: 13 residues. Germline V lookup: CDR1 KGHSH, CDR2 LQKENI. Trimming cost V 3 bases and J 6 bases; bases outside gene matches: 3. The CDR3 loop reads CASSPAGQGEQYF. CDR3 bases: TGTGCCAGCTCACCCGCGGGACAGGGCGAGCAGTACTTC.

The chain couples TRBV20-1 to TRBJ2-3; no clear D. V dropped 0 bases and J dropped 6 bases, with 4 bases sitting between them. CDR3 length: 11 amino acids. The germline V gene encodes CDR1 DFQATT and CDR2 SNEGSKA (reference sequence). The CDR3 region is CSAREADTQYF. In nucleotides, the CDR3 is TGCAGTGCTAGAGAGGCGGATACGCAGTATTTT.

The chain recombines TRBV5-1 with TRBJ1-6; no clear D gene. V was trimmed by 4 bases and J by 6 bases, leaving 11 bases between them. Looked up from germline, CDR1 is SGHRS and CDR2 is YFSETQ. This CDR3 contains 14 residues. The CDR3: CASSRQSSNSPLHF. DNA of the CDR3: TGCGCCAGCAGCCGTCAGTCTTCTAATTCACCCCTCCACTTT.

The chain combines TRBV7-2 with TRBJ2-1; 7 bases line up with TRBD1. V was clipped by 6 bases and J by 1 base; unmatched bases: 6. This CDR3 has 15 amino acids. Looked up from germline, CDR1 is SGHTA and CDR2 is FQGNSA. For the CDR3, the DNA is TGTGCCAGCAGTTTTGACAGGGCGTCCTACAATGAGCAGTTCTTC. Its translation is CASSFDRASYNEQFF.

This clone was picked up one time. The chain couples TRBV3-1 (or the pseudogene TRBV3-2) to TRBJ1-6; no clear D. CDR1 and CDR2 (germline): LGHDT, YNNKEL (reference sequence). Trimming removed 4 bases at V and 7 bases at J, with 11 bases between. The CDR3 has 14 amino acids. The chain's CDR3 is CASSPLNENSPLHF. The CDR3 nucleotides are TGTGCCAGCAGCCCGCTAAACGAGAATTCACCCCTCCACTTT.

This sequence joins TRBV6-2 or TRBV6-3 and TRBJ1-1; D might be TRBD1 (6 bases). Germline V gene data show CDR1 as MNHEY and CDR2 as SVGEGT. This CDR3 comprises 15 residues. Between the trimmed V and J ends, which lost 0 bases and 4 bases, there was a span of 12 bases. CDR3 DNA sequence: TGTGCCAGCAGTTACTCGGAGGGGGGTTTCACTGAAGCTTTCTTT. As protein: CASSYSEGGFTEAFF.

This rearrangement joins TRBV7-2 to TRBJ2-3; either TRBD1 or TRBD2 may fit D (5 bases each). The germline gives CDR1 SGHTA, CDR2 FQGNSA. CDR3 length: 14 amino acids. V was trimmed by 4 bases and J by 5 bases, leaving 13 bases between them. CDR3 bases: TGTGCCAGCAGCTCAACTAGAGGGGTAGATACGCAGTATTTT. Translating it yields CASSSTRGVDTQYF.

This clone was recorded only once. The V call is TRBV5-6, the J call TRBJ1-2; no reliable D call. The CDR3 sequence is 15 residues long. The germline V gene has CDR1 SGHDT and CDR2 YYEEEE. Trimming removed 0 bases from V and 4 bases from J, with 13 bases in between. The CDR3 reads CASSLVSQPFYGYTF. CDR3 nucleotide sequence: TGTGCCAGCAGCTTGGTGTCGCAACCGTTCTATGGCTACACCTTC.

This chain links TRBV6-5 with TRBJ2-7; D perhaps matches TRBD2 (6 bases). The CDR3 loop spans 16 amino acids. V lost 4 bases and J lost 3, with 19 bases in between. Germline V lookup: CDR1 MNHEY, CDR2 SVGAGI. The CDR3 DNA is TGTGCCAGCAGTTCCCGCTGGCAGGGACTCAACTACGAGCAGTACTTC. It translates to CASSSRWQGLNYEQYF.

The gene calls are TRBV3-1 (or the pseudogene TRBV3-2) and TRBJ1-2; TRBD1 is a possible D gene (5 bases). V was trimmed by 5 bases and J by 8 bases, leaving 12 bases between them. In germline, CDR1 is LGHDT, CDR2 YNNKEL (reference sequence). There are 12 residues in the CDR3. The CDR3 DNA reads TGTGCCAGCAGCTTCCTAGGGGACGGCTACACCTTC. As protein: CASSFLGDGYTF.

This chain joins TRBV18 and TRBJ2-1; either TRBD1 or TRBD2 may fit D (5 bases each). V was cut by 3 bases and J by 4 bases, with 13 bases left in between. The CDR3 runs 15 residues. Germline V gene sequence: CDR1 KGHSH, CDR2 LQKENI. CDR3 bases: TGTGCCAGCTCACCGGGACCAGCGGTTTACAATGAGCAGTTCTTC. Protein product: CASSPGPAVYNEQFF.

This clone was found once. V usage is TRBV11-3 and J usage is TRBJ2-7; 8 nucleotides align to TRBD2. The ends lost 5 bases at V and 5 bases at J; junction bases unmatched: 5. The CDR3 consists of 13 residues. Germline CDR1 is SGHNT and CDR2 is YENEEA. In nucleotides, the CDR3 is TGTGCCAGCAGCCCCGGGGGGGTCCACGAGCAGTACTTC. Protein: CASSPGGVHEQYF.

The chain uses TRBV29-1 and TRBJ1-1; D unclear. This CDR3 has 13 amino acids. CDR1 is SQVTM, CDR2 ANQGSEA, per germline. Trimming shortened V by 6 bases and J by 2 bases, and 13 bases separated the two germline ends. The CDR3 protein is CSVATELNTEAFF. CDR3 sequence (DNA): TGCAGCGTAGCCACAGAACTTAACACTGAAGCTTTCTTT.

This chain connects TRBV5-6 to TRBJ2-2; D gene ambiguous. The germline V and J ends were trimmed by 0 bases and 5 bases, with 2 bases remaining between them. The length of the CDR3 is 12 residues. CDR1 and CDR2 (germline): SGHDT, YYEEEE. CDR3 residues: CASSLATGELFF. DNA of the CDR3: TGTGCCAGCAGCTTGGCTACCGGGGAGCTGTTTTTT.

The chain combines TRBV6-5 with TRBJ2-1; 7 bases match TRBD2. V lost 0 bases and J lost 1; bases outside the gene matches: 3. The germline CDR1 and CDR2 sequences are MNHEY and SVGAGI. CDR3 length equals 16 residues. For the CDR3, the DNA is TGTGCCAGCAGTTACTCAAGGGGAGGGTCCTACAATGAGCAGTTCTTC. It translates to CASSYSRGGSYNEQFF.

CDR3 sequence (DNA): TGTGCCAGCAGTCGACAGGGCAGCTATGGCTACACCTTC. This codes for CASSRQGSYGYTF. This chain links TRBV3-1 (or the pseudogene TRBV3-2) with TRBJ1-2; 7 bases are shared with TRBD1. Germline loops: CDR1 LGHDT, CDR2 YNNKEL (reference sequence). The CDR3 spans 13 residues. The V gene end was trimmed by 6 bases and the J gene end by 4 bases; junction bases not matched to a gene: 5.

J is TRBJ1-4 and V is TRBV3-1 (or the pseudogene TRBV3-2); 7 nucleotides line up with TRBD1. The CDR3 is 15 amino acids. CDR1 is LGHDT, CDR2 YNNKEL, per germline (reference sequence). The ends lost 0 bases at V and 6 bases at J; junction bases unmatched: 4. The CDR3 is CASSQEDREDEKLFF. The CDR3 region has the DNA TGTGCCAGCAGCCAAGAAGACAGGGAGGATGAAAAACTGTTTTTT.

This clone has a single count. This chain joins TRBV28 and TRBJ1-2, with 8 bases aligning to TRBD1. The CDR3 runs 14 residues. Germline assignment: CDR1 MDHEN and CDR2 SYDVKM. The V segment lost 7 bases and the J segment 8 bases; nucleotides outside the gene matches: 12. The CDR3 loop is CASTTGQGSIGYTF. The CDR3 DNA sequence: TGTGCCAGCACTACCGGACAGGGTAGTATAGGCTACACCTTC.

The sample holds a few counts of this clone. As DNA, the CDR3 is TGTGCCTGGAGTGTGACAGGGGCCTATGGCTACACCTTC. It codes for CAWSVTGAYGYTF. The chain recombines TRBV30 with TRBJ1-2; TRBD1 agrees at 8 bases. The V gene end was trimmed by 0 bases and the J gene end by 4 bases; junction bases not matched to a gene: 1. Germline CDR1 GTSNPN, CDR2 SVGIG (reference sequence). This CDR3 contains 13 residues.

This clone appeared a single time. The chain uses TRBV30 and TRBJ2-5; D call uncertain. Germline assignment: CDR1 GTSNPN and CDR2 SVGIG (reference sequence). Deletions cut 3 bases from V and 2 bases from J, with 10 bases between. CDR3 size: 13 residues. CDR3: CAWRRLNQETQYF. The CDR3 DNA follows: TGTGCCTGGAGGAGGTTGAATCAAGAGACCCAGTACTTC.

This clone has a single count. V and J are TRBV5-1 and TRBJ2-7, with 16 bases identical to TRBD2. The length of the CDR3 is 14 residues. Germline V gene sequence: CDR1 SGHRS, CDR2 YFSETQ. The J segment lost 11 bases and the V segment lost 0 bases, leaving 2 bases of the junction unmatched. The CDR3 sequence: CASSLAGLAGGEYF. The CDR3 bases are TGCGCCAGCAGCTTGGCGGGACTAGCGGGAGGGGAGTACTTC.